This T cell receptor beta chain comes out of a study of cytomegalovirus exposure and HLA in healthy donors. Study-wide context: Findings of an earlier analysis included roughly 110 million unique TCR beta sequences from about 180 million T cells.

PCR used 60 Vbeta primers and 13 Jbeta primers. The protocol was immunoSEQ multiplex PCR, while the TCRdb copy is restricted to in-frame clones and leaves out a portion. The data show under 150,000 clones, with over 60% seen just once and over 2% held by the top ten. V was trimmed by 10 bases and J by 4 bases, leaving 11 bases between them. The CDR3 length is 11 residues. Germline V lookup: CDR1 SNHLY, CDR2 FYNNEI. A note on this clone: As yet, its antigen is unknown.

Study outcomes and limitations: The HLA-A and HLA-B alleles of most subjects were reportedly predicted accurately from TCR beta sequences. In a later analysis, several top co-occurrence clusters appeared linked to parvovirus B19, influenza, CMV and Epstein-Barr virus.

The sequence came from a man aged 35 to 55 in good health and CMV-seronegative. Sequences were obtained from PBMCs. The chain links TRBV2 to TRBJ2-7; D possibly corresponds to TRBD1 (5 bases). The CDR3 region has the DNA TGTGCCACCCTAGGGGTTTACGAGCAGTACTTC. Protein product: CATLGVYEQYF.